This T cell receptor beta chain was identified in a study of blood T cell repertoires in COVID-19. The germline V gene has CDR1 SGDLS and CDR2 YYNGEE. Deletions cut 0 bases from V and 5 bases from J, with 10 bases between. The CDR3 is 14 residues long. Sequencing used immunoSEQ multiplex PCR; TCRdb keeps in-frame clones, though not all of them. Of over 100,000 clones listed, about 87% are singletons. This clonotype originated in a man between 50 and 59 years old with acute or convalescent COVID-19. The rearrangement joins TRBV9 to TRBJ2-3; TRBD2 might be the D (5 bases). Sequenced material: peripheral blood. CDR3 nucleotide sequence: TGTGCCAGCAGCGTAGGGCTAGCAGAAGATACGCAGTATTTT. It yields the protein CASSVGLAEDTQYF.